A single sample gave rise to the 13 T cell receptor beta chains below, sequenced in a study of response to subunit inactivated influenza vaccine. TCRdb analysed the RT-PCR reads with MiXCR anew, one entry per CDR3 protein. The sample lists about 570,000 distinct CDR3 sequences, roughly 10% seen once, with approximately 11% in the top ten. This sample was also put to use in a study of T cells expressing NK-cell markers. That paper states: Researchers built TCR beta cDNA using 5'RACE template switching with UMIs.

The source material was PBMCs from blood, sampled on the day of vaccination. These receptors were collected from a man aged 50 to 59 who received an inactivated influenza vaccine.

This clonotype was recorded a few times. V and J are TRBV6-1 and TRBJ2-7; D not resolved. The CDR3 has 14 amino acids. CDR1 is MNHNS, CDR2 SASEGT, per germline. The V end was cut by 7 bases, the J end by 2 bases, with 15 bases between. DNA of the CDR3: TGTGCCAGCACCCCCTTGGGAACTCCCTACGAGCAGTACTTC. It translates to CASTPLGTPYEQYF.

This clonotype was detected only a few times. The J gene is TRBJ2-7, the V gene TRBV20-1, with 14 bases aligning to TRBD2. The CDR3 has 16 amino acids. Germline loops: CDR1 DFQATT, CDR2 SNEGSKA (reference sequence). The V gene end was trimmed by 6 bases and the J gene end by 3 bases; junction bases not matched to a gene: 10. The CDR3 spells CSAYGLAGGLFYEQYF. The CDR3 DNA is TGCAGTGCCTACGGACTAGCGGGAGGTTTATTCTACGAGCAGTACTTC.

This clonotype showed up many times. J is TRBJ2-5 and V is TRBV6-5; no clear D gene. CDR3 length: 13 amino acids. V was clipped by 2 bases and J by 1 base, with 5 bases between them. Germline V gene data show CDR1 as MNHEY and CDR2 as SVGAGI. CDR3 protein: CASSYRGQETQYF. In DNA form, the CDR3 reads TGTGCCAGCAGTTACCGAGGCCAAGAGACCCAGTACTTC.

The rearrangement links TRBV7-9 to TRBJ2-5; tentatively, D is TRBD1 (6 bases). Deletions cut 3 bases from V and 1 base from J, with 12 bases between. Germline CDR1 reads SEHNR; CDR2 reads FQNEAQ (reference sequence). The length of the CDR3 is 15 residues. The CDR3 coding sequence is TGTGCCAGCAGCTTTTCACAGGGCCCCCAAGAGACCCAGTACTTC. Amino acids: CASSFSQGPQETQYF.

The genes are TRBV7-2 and TRBJ1-5; D call uncertain. The CDR3 runs 12 residues. Trimming left V 2 bases short and J 10 bases short, with 9 bases between. Germline loops: CDR1 SGHTA, CDR2 FQGNSA. The CDR3 region is CASSLPVSPQHF. Here the CDR3 DNA reads TGTGCCAGCAGCTTACCGGTTTCACCCCAGCATTTT. Variable domain in full (rest from reference TRBV7-2 and TRBJ1-5): GAGVSQSPSNKVTEKGKDVELRCDPISGHTALYWYRQSLGQGLEFLIYFQGNSAPDKSGLPSDRFSAERTGGSVSTLTIQRTQQEDSAVYLCASSLPVSPQHFGDGTRLSIL.

This clonotype occurred many times. The genes are TRBV12-3 or TRBV12-4 and TRBJ2-1; TRBD2 might be the D (7 bases). V lost 1 base, J lost 7 bases, and 14 bases lay in between. The CDR3 is made up of 15 amino acids. CDR3 sequence: CASSLGGGARNEQFF. The CDR3 DNA follows: TGTGCCAGCAGTTTAGGGGGGGGGGCCAGGAATGAGCAGTTCTTC.

This clonotype was counted between two and nine times. The J gene is TRBJ2-3, the V gene TRBV6-2 or TRBV6-3; D is unclear. Germline V gene sequence: CDR1 MNHEY, CDR2 SVGEGT. V was shortened by 4 bases and J by 0 bases, with 8 bases between the two germline ends. The CDR3 runs 14 residues. The CDR3 DNA reads TGTGCCAGCAGTTTTATCACTAGCACAGATACGCAGTATTTT. Its protein product is CASSFITSTDTQYF.

In its sample, this clonotype was seen a few times. The rearrangement joins TRBV25-1 to TRBJ2-7, with 7 positions matching TRBD2. Germline loops: CDR1 MGHDK, CDR2 SYGVNS. The CDR3 spans 14 residues. Trimming removed 4 bases from V and 4 bases from J; junction bases left unmatched: 7. CDR3 nucleotide sequence: TGTGCCAGCAGTGCTAGCGTGGGAGGGTACGAGCAGTACTTC. It is translated as CASSASVGGYEQYF.

The CDR3 here is CASSFTVAGVETQYF. CDR3 DNA: TGTGCCAGCAGTTTCACTGTAGCGGGGGTAGAGACCCAGTACTTC. This chain connects TRBV7-2 to TRBJ2-5, with 9 bases lining up with TRBD2. The length of the CDR3 is 15 residues. V shed 6 bases and J 4 bases; nucleotides not matched to a gene: 9. The germline V gene encodes CDR1 SGHTA and CDR2 FQGNSA.

V is TRBV6-1 and J is TRBJ2-1; D is uncertain. Germline lookup yields CDR1 MNHNS and CDR2 SASEGT. This CDR3 is 15 amino acids long. V was trimmed by 6 bases and J by 0 bases, leaving 12 bases between them. CDR3 region: CASRSPMSSYNEQFF. CDR3 nucleotide sequence: TGTGCCAGCAGGAGTCCCATGAGCTCCTACAATGAGCAGTTCTTC.

This clonotype was recorded many times. The gene calls are TRBV11-2 and TRBJ2-3, with no clear D. The CDR3 runs 13 residues. Deletions cut 1 base from V and 6 bases from J, with 8 bases between. From germline, CDR1 is SGHAT and CDR2 FQNNGV. The chain's CDR3 is CASSLGDFDTQYF. CDR3 DNA sequence: TGTGCCAGCAGCTTAGGGGATTTCGATACGCAGTATTTT.

This chain links TRBV7-2 with TRBJ2-1; maybe TRBD1 (6 bases). Per the germline V gene, CDR1 is SGHTA and CDR2 is FQGNSA. The CDR3 is 14 residues long. V was pared by 1 base and J by 6 bases, with 10 bases between. The chain's CDR3 is CASSLGGHPNEQFF. The CDR3 nucleotides are TGTGCCAGCAGCTTAGGGGGACATCCCAATGAGCAGTTCTTC.

The V gene is TRBV5-1, the J gene TRBJ2-5; D is unclear. CDR1 is SGHRS, CDR2 YFSETQ, per germline. This CDR3 is 14 amino acids long. V lost 4 bases and J 5 bases, leaving 15 bases between the germline ends. CDR3 DNA: TGCGCCAGCAGCATAAACGACCGAACGGAGACCCAGTACTTC. Amino acids: CASSINDRTETQYF.